This T cell receptor (beta chain) was identified during a study of identical twins. The CDR3 totals 12 residues. V was trimmed by 5 bases and J by 6 bases, leaving 8 bases between them. Study results and caveats: Models predicted too little out-of-frame TCR alpha sharing in monozygotic twins. Fewer insertions marked abundant cord blood beta clonotypes; young adult naive trended weakly, memory not at all.

TCRdb reanalysed the 5' RACE reads using MiXCR and keeps one entry per CDR3 protein. This table holds about 190,000 distinct CDR3 sequences, 15% to 20% found once. In the case of this clonotype: Its antigen remains unidentified.

The sample was also reused in another study, on T cells expressing NK-cell markers. That source adds: For several experiments, T cell sorting was restricted to the alpha-beta TCR population by means of an anti-gamma-delta TCR antibody. Unclear, still, was the HCMV specificity of the expanded NKG2C+ T cell clones.

The receptor comes from a woman between 18 and 29 years old in good health. Sequencing was done on a sample of CD8+ T cells sorted from blood. This chain joins TRBV12-3 or TRBV12-4 and TRBJ1-5, with unresolved D. CDR3 region: CASSVSGQPQHF. In DNA, the CDR3 is TGTGCCAGCAGTGTGAGCGGTCAGCCCCAGCATTTT.